This T cell receptor beta chain is drawn from a study of T cells in tuberculosis. Looking at the study overall: T cells were selected with CD1B tetramers loaded with glucose monomycolate.

The CDR3 consists of 15 residues. With 3 bases removed from V and 4 bases from J, the gap between germline ends came to 10 bases. Looked up from germline, CDR1 is MNHNS and CDR2 is SASEGT. The method was immunoSEQ multiplex PCR; TCRdb's version includes in-frame clones alone and lacks a portion of them. The sample yields under 35,000 clones, approximately 94% seen once. This chain connects TRBV6-1 to TRBJ2-6; perhaps TRBD1 as D (5 bases). The sample consisted of PBMCs. This sequence originates from a donor between 10 and 35 years old with latent tuberculosis or without tuberculosis infection. The chain's CDR3 is CASSDNHRGANVLTF. The CDR3 DNA reads TGTGCCAGCAGTGACAACCACAGGGGGGCCAACGTCCTGACTTTC.